This T cell receptor beta chain was obtained from a study of radiation and T cells in renal cell carcinoma. Regarding the study as a whole: Pretreatment tumor biopsies were lacking, so baseline clonotypes are unknown.

Sequencing used immunoSEQ multiplex PCR; TCRdb keeps in-frame clones, though not all of them. The data hold more than 20,000 clones, with over 75% observed a single time. This clone was counted once. Its antigen remains unidentified. Germline CDR1 reads MGHRA; CDR2 reads YSYEKL. This CDR3 is built from 15 residues. V gave up 6 bases and J gave up 2 bases, with 14 bases separating them. Described time point: blood 2 weeks post-SBRT. Treatment meaning: 15 Gy SBRT to primary tumor, nephrectomy 4 weeks later. Radiation-treated patients gave blood at baseline, week 2 and week 4. This renal cell carcinoma was of the clear cell type.

The chain joins TRBV4-1 to TRBJ1-3; no reliable D call. The sequence derives from a man aged 60 to 69 with renal cell carcinoma. The starting material was blood, obtained from a patient whose treatment included radiotherapy and nephrectomy. The CDR3 loop reads CASSPGLRTGNTIYF. The DNA of the CDR3 is TGCGCCAGCAGTCCGGGCCTTAGGACTGGAAACACCATATATTTT.